This T cell receptor beta chain was recorded in a study of cytomegalovirus exposure and HLA in healthy donors. The wider study: Ancestry clustering placed around 80% of some 400 genotyped donors in the Caucasian-associated cluster.

This PCR relied on a set of 60 Vbeta primers and 13 Jbeta primers. Using immunoSEQ multiplex PCR, the repertoire was profiled, and TCRdb retains in-frame clones only, with some absent. The sample includes some 84,000 clones, 63% seen only once; the top ten take 15%. As concerns this clone: Its matching antigen is unknown.

Per germline, CDR1 LGHNA and CDR2 YSLEER. Trimming shortened V by 4 bases and J by 7 bases, and 10 bases separated the two germline ends. The CDR3 sequence is 13 residues long. Findings and limits, study-wide: DRB1 showed the most TCR associations and HLA-C the fewest in a later analysis, as rates varied by HLA locus. Analyses of presence/absence relied on an assumption of roughly uniform sequencing depth across donors.

The clonotype was recovered from a woman in her forties in good health and CMV-seropositive. Input material: PBMCs. This chain joins TRBV4-3 and TRBJ2-2; D is perhaps TRBD2 (6 bases). The CDR3 region is CASSPYGGGELFF. CDR3 nucleotides: TGCGCCAGCAGCCCGTACGGGGGCGGGGAGCTGTTTTTT.